Described below is a single T cell receptor beta chain sequence and its context. The antigen is unknown. The sample originates from a study of regulatory T cells in long-lasting Graves disease. Regarding the study as a whole: Persistent disease showed a preference for TRBV28, TRBJ1-2 and TRBJ2-5.

This CDR3 contains 17 residues. CDR1 and CDR2 (germline): MNHNS, SASEGT. Trimming cost V 6 bases and J 3 bases, with 22 bases left between them. Library construction for TCR beta used iRepertoire HTBI primers and Arm-PCR of CDR3 regions. TCRdb itself ran the multiplex PCR reads through MiXCR, one entry per CDR3 protein. Of a few hundred thousand distinct CDR3 sequences listed, over 15% are singletons. The sample's time point: newly diagnosed GD, antithyroid drugs for less than 3 months. There was RNA extracted from PBMCs, and the TCR library was made from it. As collected, the peripheral blood samples measured 7.5 to 10 milliliters each and went into EDTA tubes. These data were also reused for a study on T cells in Graves' hyperthyroidism and ophthalmopathy.

The sample in question was peripheral blood mononuclear cells (PBMCs), obtained at new diagnosis, from a patient treated with antithyroid drugs. The source of this sequence is a middle-aged man with Graves disease. This chain joins TRBV6-1 and TRBJ2-3; possible D gene TRBD2, 6 bases. In DNA, the CDR3 is TGTGCCAGCAGCGCCCTTCTTGCGGGGAGAGGAACAGATACGCAGTATTTT. Its translation: CASSALLAGRGTDTQYF.